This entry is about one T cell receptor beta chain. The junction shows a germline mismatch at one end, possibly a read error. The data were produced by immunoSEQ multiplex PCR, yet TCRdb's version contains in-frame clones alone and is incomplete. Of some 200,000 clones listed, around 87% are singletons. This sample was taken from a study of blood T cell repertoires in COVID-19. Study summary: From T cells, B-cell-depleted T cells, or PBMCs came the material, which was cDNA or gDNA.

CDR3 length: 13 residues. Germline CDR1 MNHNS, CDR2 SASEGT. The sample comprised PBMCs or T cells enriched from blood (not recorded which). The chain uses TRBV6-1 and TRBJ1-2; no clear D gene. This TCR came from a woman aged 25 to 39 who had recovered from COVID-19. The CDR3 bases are TGTGCCAGCAGAGAAGGTGGCGGGAGGGGCTACACCTTC. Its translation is CASREGGGRGYTF.